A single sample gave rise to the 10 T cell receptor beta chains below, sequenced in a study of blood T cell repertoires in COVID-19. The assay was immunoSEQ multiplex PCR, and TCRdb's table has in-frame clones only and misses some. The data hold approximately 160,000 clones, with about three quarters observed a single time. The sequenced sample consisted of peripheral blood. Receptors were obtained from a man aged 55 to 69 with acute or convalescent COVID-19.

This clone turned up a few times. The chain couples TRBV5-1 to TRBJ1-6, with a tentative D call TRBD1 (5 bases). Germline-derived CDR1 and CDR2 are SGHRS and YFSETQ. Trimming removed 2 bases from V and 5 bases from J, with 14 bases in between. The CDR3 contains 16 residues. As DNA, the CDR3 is TGCGCCAGCAGCTTATATGCGGGAGGGGATAATTCACCCCTCCACTTT. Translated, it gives CASSLYAGGDNSPLHF.

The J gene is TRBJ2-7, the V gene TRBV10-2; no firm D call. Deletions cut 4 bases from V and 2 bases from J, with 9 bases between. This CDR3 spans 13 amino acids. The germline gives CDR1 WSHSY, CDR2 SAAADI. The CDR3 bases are TGCGCCAGCAGTGGTGCCACTGCCTACGAGCAGTACTTC. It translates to CASSGATAYEQYF.

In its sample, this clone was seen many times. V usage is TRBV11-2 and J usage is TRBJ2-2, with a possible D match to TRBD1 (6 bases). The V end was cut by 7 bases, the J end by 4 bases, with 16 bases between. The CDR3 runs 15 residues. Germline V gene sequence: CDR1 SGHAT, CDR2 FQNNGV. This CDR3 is CASTLTGWSTGELFF. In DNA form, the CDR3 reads TGTGCCAGCACCCTGACAGGTTGGAGCACCGGGGAGCTGTTTTTT.

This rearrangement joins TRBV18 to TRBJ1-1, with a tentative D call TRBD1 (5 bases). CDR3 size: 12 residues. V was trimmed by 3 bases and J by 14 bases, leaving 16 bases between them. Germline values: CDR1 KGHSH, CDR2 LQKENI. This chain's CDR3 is CASSPSGHGFFF. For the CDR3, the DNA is TGTGCCAGCTCACCTTCAGGGCACGGTTTCTTCTTT.

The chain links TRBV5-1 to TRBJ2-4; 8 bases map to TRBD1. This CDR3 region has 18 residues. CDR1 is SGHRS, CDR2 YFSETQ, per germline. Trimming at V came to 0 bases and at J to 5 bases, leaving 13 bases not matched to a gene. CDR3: CASSLAGTGRGTQNIQYF. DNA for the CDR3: TGCGCCAGCAGCTTGGCCGGGACAGGCAGGGGCACTCAAAACATTCAGTACTTC.

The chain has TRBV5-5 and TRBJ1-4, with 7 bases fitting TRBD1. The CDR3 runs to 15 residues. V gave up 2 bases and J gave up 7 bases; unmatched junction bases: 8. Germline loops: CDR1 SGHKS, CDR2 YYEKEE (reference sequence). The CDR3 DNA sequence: TGTGCCAGCAGCTTTCAACAGGGGATTAGTGAAAAACTGTTTTTT. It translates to CASSFQQGISEKLFF.

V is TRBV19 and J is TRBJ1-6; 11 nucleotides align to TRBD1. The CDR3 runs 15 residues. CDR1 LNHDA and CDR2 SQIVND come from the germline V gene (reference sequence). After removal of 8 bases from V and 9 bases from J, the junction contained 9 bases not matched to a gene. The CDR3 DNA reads TGTGCCAGTCAACGTTCCGGGACAGGGGGTTCACCCCTCCACTTT. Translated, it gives CASQRSGTGGSPLHF.

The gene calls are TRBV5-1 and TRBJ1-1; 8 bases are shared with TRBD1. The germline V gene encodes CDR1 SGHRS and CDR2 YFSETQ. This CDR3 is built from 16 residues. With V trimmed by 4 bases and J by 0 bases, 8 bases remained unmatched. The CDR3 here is CASSPGQGAVNTEAFF. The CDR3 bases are TGCGCCAGCAGCCCTGGACAGGGCGCGGTGAACACTGAAGCTTTCTTT.

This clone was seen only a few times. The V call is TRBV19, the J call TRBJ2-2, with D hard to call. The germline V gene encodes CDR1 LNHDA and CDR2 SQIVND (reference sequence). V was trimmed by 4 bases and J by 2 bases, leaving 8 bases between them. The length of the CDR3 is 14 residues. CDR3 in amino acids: CASSTLSNTGELFF. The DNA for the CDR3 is TGTGCCAGTAGTACTCTGTCTAACACCGGGGAGCTGTTTTTT.

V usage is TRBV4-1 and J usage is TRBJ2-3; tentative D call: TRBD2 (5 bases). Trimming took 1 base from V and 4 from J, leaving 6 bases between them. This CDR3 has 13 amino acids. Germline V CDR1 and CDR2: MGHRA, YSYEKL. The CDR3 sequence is CASSQVSADTQYF. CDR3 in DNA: TGCGCCAGCAGCCAAGTTAGCGCAGATACGCAGTATTTT.